This T cell receptor beta chain was identified during a study of T cell changes during pregnancy in multiple sclerosis. Per the germline V gene, CDR1 is SGHTA and CDR2 is FQGNSA. The CDR3 covers 14 residues. Trimming at V came to 4 bases and at J to 1 base, leaving 4 bases not matched to a gene. Produced via immunoSEQ multiplex PCR; TCRdb's table is partial and in-frame only. The data hold tens of thousands of clones, with around nine tenths observed a single time. The sample here was CD4+ T cells from peripheral blood mononuclear cells, taken in the third trimester of pregnancy. This chain links TRBV7-2 with TRBJ2-7; 7 nucleotides line up with TRBD1. This sequence was found in a female donor with multiple sclerosis, enrolled in a pregnancy study. For the CDR3, the DNA is TGTGCCAGCAGCTCAGGGGGTATTTCCTACGAGCAGTACTTC. Amino acids: CASSSGGISYEQYF.